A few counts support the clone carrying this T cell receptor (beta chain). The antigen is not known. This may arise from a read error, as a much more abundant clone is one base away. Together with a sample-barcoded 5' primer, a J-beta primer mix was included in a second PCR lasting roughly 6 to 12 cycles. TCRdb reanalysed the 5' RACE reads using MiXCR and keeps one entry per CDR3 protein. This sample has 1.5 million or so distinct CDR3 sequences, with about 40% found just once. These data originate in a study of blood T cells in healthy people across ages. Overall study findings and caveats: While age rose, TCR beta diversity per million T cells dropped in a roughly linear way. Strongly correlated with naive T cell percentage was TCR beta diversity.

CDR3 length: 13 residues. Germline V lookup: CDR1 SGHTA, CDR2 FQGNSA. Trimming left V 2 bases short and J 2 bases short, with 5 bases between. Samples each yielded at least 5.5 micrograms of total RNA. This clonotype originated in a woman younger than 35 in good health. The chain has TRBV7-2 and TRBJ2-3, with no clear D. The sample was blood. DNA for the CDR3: TGTGCCAGCAGCTTATGGGTCACAGATACGCAGTATTTT. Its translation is CASSLWVTDTQYF.